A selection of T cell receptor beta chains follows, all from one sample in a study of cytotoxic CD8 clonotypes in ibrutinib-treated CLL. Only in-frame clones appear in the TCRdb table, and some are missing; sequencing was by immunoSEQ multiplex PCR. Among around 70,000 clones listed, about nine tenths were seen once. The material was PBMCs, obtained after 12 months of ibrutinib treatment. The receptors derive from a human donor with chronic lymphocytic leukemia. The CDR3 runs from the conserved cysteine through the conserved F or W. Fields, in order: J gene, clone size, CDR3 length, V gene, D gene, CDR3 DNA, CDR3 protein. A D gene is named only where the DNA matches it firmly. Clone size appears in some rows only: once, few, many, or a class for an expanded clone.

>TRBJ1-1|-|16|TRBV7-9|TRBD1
TGTGCCAGCAGCTTCCGGACAGGGCCCCTGAACACTGAAGCTTTCTTT
CASSFRTGPLNTEAFF
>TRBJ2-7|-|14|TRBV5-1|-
TGCGCCAGCAGCTTGGGAGGGGGAGTAGGCGAGCAGTACTTC
CASSLGGGVGEQYF
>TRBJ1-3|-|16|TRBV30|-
TGTGCCTGGAGTGTAGGGGACCCCGGAGGGCGAAACACCATATATTTT
CAWSVGDPGGRNTIYF
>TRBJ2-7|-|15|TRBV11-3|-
TGTGCCAGCAGCTCCCGGACCTTGGACGCCTACGAGCAGTACTTC
CASSSRTLDAYEQYF
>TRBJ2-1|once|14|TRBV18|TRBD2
TGTGCCAGCTCACGGACTAGCATTTACAATGAGCAGTTCTTC
CASSRTSIYNEQFF
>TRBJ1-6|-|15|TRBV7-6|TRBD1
TGTGCCAGCAGCGCACGGACAGGGGATAATTCACCCCTCCACTTT
CASSARTGDNSPLHF
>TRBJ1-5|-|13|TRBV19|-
TGTGCCAGTAGTAAAACAACGGGGCAGCCCCAGCATTTT
CASSKTTGQPQHF
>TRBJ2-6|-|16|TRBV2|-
TGTGCCAGCAGCGAATCGTCAGGGGTCGGGGCCAACGTCCTGACTTTC
CASSESSGVGANVLTF
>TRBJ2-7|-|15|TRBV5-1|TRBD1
TGCGCCAGCAGCTCCACCGGGACAGGGTTCTACGAGCAGTACTTC
CASSSTGTGFYEQYF
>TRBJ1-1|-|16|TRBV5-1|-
TGCGCCAGCAGCTTGGAAGGAGGCAGGGCGGGCACTGAAGCTTTCTTT
CASSLEGGRAGTEAFF
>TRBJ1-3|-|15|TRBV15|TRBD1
TGTGCCACCAGCAGGATACGGACAGGGTTGAACACCATATATTTT
CATSRIRTGLNTIYF
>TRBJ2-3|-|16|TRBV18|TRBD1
TGTGCCAGCTCACCACTGACAGGGAATGGGGCAGATACGCAGTATTTT
CASSPLTGNGADTQYF
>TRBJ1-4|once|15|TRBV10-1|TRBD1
TGCGCCAGCAGTGAATTCAGGGGGCCTGAGGAAAAACTGTTTTTT
CASSEFRGPEEKLFF
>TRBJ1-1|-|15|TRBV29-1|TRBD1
TGCAGCGTTGAGTTATGGCAGGGGGCGTCGACCGAAGCTTTCTTT
CSVELWQGASTEAFF
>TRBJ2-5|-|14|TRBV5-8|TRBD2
TGTGCCAGCAGCTTGGAGGCGGGAGGGGAGACCCAGTACTTC
CASSLEAGGETQYF
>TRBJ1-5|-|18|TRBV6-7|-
TGTGCCAGCAGTTACTCTTTGTTAGGAGGGGCCCCAAATCAGCCCCAGCATTTT
CASSYSLLGGAPNQPQHF
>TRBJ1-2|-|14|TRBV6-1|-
TGTGCCAGCAGTGAAACAGGTTCTAACTATGGCTACACCTTC
CASSETGSNYGYTF
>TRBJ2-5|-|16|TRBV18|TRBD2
TGTGCCAGCTCACCATCTGCGGGAGGGTTCCAAGAGACCCAGTACTTC
CASSPSAGGFQETQYF
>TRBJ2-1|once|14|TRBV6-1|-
TGTGCCAGCATCCGGGAAAGCTCCTACAATGAGCAGTTCTTC
CASIRESSYNEQFF
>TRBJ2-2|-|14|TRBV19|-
TGTGCCAGTAGTATCCCGACAGGCACCGGGGAGCTGTTTTTT
CASSIPTGTGELFF
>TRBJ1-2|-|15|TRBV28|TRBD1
TGTGCCAGCAGTTTAAGGGCGGGGGACAGGTCTGGCTACACCTTC
CASSLRAGDRSGYTF
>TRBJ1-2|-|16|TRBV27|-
TGTGCCAGCAGTTTCAACGCCCCAACCGGGATCTATGGCTACACCTTC
CASSFNAPTGIYGYTF
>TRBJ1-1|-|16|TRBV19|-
TGTGCCAGTAGTATAGTAGGGGGACACTTTTCCACTGAAGCTTTCTTT
CASSIVGGHFSTEAFF
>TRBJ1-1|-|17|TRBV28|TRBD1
TGTGCCAGCAGTTCAGGGGACAGGGGATGGAGGAGGACTGAAGCTTTCTTT
CASSSGDRGWRRTEAFF
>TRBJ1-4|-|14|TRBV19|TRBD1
TGTGCCAGTAGATATTCGACAGGGATTGAAAAACTGTTTTTT
CASRYSTGIEKLFF
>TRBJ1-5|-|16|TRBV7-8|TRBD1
TGTGCCAGCAGCCCGAGGGAGGGACAGGGGTATCAGCCCCAGCATTTT
CASSPREGQGYQPQHF
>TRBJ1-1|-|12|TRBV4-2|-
TGTGCCAGCAGCCAAACCGGAACTGAAGCTTTCTTT
CASSQTGTEAFF
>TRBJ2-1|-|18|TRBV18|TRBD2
TGTGCCAGCTCACCACTCGTAGCGGGATTAACCACCTACAATGAGCAGTTCTTC
CASSPLVAGLTTYNEQFF
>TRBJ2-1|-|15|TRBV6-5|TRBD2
TGTGCCAGCAGCCCAACCGGGACTAGTTTGGCTGAGCAGTTCTTC
CASSPTGTSLAEQFF
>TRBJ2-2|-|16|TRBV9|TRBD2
TGTGCCAGCAGCGTAGCACTAGCGGGAGCTCCCGGGGAGCTGTTTTTT
CASSVALAGAPGELFF
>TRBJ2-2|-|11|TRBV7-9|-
TGTGCCAGCAGCTTATCCGGGGAGCTGTTTTTT
CASSLSGELFF
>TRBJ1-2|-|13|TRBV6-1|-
TGTGCCAGCAGTGAAGTGGTCGGACTTCTCTACACCTTC
CASSEVVGLLYTF
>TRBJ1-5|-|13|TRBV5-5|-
TGTGCCAGCAGCTTGGGGGTTAATCAGCCCCAGCATTTT
CASSLGVNQPQHF
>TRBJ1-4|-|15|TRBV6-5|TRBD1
TGTGCCAGCAGTTACTCGGGGACAGGGCCTGAAAAACTGTTTTTT
CASSYSGTGPEKLFF
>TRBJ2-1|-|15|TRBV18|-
TGTGCCAGCTCACCAACGGGACTGGCCTACAATGAGCAGTTCTTC
CASSPTGLAYNEQFF
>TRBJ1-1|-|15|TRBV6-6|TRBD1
TGTGCCAGCATCAAGGGGGGACAGGGGATCGCTGAAGCTTTCTTT
CASIKGGQGIAEAFF
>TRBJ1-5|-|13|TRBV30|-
TGTGCCTGGACTGGGCAAGGCAATCAGCCCCAGCATTTT
CAWTGQGNQPQHF
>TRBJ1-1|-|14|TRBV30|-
TGTGCCTGGAGTACCTGGGGCATAAACACTGAAGCTTTCTTT
CAWSTWGINTEAFF
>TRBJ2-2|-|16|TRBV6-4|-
TGTGCCAGCAGTAATAACCCGGGCTTAAGCACCGGGGAGCTGTTTTTT
CASSNNPGLSTGELFF
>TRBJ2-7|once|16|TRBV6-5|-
TGTGCCAGCAGTTATTCGGGGTCGATTGTAGCCTACGAGCAGTACTTC
CASSYSGSIVAYEQYF
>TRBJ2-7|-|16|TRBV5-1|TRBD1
TGCGCCAGCAGCTTGAAGCTTTTACAGGGGGCGCGTGAGCAGTACTTC
CASSLKLLQGAREQYF
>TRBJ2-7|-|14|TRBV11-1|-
TGTGCCAGCAGCCCCCTCGGAGCTTCCTACGAGCAGTACTTC
CASSPLGASYEQYF
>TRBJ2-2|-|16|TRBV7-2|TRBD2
TGTGCCAGCAGCGCCGTAGCGGGAGCAGTCGCCGGGGAGCTGTTTTTT
CASSAVAGAVAGELFF
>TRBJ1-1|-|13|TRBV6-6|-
TGTGCCAGCAGTTACGATGGGGTATGGGTAGCTTTCTTT
CASSYDGVWVAFF
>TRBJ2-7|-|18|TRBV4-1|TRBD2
TGCGCCAGCAGCCAAGTGGACATGGGACTAGCGGGAGGAAAGGAGCAGTACTTC
CASSQVDMGLAGGKEQYF